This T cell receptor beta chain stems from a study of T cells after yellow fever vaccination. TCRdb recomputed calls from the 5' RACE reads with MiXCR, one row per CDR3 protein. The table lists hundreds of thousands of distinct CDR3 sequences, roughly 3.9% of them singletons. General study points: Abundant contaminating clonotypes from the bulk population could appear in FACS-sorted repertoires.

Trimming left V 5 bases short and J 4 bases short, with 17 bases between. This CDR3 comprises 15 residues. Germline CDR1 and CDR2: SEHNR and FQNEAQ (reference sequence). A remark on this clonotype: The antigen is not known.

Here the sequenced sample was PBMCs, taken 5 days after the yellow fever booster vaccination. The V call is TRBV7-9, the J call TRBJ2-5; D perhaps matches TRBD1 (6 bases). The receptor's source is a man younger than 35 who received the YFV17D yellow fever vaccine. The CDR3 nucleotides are TGTGCCAGCAGCGAGCTGGGACACGACTTAGAGACCCAGTACTTC. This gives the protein CASSELGHDLETQYF.